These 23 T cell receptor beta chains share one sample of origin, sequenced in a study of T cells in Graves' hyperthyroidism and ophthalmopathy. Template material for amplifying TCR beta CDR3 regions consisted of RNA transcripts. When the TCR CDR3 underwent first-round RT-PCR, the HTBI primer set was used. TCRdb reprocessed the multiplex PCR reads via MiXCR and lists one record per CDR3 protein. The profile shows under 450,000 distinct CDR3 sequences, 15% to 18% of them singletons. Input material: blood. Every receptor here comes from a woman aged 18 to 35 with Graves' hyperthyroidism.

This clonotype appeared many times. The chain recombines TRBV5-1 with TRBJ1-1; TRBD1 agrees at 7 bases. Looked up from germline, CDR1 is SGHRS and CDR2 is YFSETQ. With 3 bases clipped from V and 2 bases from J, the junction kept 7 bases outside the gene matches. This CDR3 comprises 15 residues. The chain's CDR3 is CASSSSGQINTEAFF. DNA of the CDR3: TGCGCCAGCAGCTCCTCGGGACAGATAAACACTGAAGCTTTCTTT.

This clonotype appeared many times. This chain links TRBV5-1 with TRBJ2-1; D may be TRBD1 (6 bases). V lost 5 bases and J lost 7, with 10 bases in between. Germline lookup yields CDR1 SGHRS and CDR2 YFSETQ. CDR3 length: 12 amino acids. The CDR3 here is CASRYQGNEQFF. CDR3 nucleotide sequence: TGCGCCAGCAGATATCAGGGGAATGAGCAGTTCTTC.

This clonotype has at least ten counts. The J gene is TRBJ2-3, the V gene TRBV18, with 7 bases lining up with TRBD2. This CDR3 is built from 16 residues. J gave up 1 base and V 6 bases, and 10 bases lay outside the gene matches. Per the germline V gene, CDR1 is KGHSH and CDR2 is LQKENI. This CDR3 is CASSPPSAGGTDTQYF. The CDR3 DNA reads TGTGCCAGCTCTCCCCCCTCGGCGGGAGGCACAGATACGCAGTATTTT.

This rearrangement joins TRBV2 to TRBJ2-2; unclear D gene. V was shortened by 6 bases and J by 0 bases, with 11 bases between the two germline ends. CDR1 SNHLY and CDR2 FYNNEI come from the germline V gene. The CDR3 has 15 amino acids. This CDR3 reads CASRGGRPNTGELFF. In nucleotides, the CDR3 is TGTGCCAGCAGGGGCGGCAGACCGAACACCGGGGAGCTGTTTTTT. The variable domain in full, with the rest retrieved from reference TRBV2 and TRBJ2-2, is EPEVTQTPSHQVTQMGQEVILRCVPISNHLYFYWYRQILGQKVEFLVSFYNNEISEKSEIFDDQFSVERPDGSNFTLKIRSTKLEDSAMYFCASRGGRPNTGELFFGEGSRLTVL.

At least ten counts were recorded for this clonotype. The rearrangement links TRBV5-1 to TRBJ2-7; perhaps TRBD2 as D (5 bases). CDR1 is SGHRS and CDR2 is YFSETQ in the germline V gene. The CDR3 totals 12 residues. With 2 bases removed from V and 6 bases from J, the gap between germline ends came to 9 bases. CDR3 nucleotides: TGCGCCAGCAGCTTCGGTCGGGGCGAGCAGTACTTC. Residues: CASSFGRGEQYF.

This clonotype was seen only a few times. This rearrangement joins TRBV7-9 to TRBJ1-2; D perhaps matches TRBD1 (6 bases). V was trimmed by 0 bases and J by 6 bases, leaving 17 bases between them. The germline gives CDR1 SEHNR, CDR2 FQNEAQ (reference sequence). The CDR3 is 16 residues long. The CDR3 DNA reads TGTGCCAGCAGCTTAGCTGGGACACGCAGAGCAGATGGCTACACCTTC. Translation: CASSLAGTRRADGYTF. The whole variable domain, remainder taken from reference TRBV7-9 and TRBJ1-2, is DTGVSQNPRHKITKRGQNVTFRCDPISEHNRLYWYRQTLGQGPEFLTYFQNEAQLEKSRLLSDRFSAERPKGSFSTLEIQRTEQGDSAMYLCASSLAGTRRADGYTFGSGTRLTVV.

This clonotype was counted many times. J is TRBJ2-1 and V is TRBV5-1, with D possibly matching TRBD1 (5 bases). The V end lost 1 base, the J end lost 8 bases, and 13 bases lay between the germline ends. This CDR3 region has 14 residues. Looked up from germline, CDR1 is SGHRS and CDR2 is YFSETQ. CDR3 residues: CASSLMGQGDEQFF. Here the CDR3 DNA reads TGCGCCAGCAGCTTGATGGGTCAGGGCGATGAGCAGTTCTTC.

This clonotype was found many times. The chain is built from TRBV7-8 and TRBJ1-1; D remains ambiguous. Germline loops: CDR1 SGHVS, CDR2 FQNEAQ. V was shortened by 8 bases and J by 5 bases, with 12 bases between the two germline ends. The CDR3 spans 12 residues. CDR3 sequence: CASSPAGTEAFF. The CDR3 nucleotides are TGTGCCAGCTCACCCGCGGGAACTGAAGCTTTCTTT.

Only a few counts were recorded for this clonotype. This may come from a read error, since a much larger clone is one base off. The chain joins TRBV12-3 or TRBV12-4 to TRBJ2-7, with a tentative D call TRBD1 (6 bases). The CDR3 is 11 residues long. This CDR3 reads CASSRTGKQHF. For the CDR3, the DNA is TGTGCCAGCAGTCGAACAGGGAAGCAGCACTTC.

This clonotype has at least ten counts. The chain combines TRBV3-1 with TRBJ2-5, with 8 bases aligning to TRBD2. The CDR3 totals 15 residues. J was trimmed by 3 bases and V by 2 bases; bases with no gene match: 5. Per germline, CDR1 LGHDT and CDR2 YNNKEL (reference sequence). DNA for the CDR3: TGTGCCAGCAGCCAACCTGGACTAGCAGAAGAGACCCAGTACTTC. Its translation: CASSQPGLAEETQYF.

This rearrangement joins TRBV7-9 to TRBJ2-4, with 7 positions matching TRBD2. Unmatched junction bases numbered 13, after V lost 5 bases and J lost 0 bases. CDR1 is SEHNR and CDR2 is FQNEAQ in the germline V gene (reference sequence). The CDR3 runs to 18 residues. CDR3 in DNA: TGTGCCAGCAGCCAGGGAGGGAGGGCAACTCTAGCCAAAAACATTCAGTACTTC. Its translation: CASSQGGRATLAKNIQYF.

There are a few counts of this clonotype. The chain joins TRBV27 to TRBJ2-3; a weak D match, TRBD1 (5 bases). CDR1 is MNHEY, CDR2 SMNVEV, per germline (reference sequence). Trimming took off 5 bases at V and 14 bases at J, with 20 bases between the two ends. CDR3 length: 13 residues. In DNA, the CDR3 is TGTGCCAGCAGTCCCCTCCAGGGTACCCTGTGGTATTTT. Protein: CASSPLQGTLWYF.

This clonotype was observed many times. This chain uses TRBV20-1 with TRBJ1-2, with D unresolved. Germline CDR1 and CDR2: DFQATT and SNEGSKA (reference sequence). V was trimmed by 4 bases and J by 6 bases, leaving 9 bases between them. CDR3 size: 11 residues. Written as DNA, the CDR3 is TGCAGTGCTATGCGGGTGGATGGCTACACCTTC. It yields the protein CSAMRVDGYTF.

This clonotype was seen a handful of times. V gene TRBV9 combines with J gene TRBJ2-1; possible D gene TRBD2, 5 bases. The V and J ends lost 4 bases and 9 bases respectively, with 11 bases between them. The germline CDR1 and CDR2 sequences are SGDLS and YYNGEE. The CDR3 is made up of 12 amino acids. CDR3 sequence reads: CASSLRSGEQFF. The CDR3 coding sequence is TGTGCCAGCAGCCTTCGGAGCGGTGAGCAGTTCTTC.

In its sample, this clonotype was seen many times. CDR3 loop: CASSVRTSGSTAEQFF. CDR3 bases: TGCGCCAGCAGCGTACGGACTAGCGGGAGTACGGCGGAGCAGTTCTTC. The chain combines TRBV5-1 with TRBJ2-1; TRBD2 matches at 13 bases. The CDR3 is made up of 16 amino acids. Germline V gene lookup returns CDR1 SGHRS and CDR2 YFSETQ. V lost 4 bases, J lost 10 bases, and 11 bases stayed unmatched.

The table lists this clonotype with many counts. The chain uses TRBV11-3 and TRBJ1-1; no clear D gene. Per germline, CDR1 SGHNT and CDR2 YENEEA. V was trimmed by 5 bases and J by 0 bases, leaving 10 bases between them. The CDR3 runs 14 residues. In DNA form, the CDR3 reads TGTGCCAGCAGCCGGATACATTTGAACACTGAAGCTTTCTTT. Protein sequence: CASSRIHLNTEAFF.

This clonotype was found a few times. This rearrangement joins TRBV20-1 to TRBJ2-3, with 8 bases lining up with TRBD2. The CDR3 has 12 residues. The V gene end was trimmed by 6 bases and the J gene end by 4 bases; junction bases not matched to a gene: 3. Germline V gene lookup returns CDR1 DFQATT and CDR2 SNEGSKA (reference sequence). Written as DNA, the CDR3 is TGCAGTGCGAGCGGGAGAGCAGATACGCAGTATTTT. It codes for CSASGRADTQYF.

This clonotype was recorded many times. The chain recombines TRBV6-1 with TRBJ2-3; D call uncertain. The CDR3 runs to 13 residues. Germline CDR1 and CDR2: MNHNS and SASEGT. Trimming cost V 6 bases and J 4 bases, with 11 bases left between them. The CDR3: CASRLDRADTQYF. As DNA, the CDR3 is TGTGCCAGCAGATTGGACCGGGCAGATACGCAGTATTTT.

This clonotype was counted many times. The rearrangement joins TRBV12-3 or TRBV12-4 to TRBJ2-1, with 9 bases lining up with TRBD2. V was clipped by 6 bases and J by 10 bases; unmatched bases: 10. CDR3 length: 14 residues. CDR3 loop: CASRSYSGGDEQFF. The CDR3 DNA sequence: TGTGCCAGCAGATCCTATAGCGGGGGCGACGAGCAGTTCTTC.

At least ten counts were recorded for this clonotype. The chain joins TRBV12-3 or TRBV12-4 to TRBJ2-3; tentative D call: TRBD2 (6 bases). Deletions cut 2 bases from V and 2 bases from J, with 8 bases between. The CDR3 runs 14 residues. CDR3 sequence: CASSLRTTTDTQYF. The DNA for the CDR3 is TGTGCCAGCAGTTTAAGGACTACCACAGATACGCAGTATTTT.

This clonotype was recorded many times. The CDR3 reads CAISEDSRGGYTF. The CDR3 DNA is TGTGCCATCAGTGAGGACAGCCGCGGAGGCTACACCTTC. J is TRBJ1-2 and V is TRBV10-3; possible D gene TRBD1, 5 bases. The CDR3 totals 13 residues. The ends were cut back, 2 bases at V and 8 bases at J, with 12 bases in the middle. Germline CDR1 reads ENHRY; CDR2 reads SYGVKD.

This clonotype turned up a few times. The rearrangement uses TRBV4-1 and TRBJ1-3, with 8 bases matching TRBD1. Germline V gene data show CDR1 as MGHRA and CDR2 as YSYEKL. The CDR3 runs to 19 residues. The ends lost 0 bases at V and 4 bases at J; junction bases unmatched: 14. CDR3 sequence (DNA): TGCGCCAGCAGCCAAGACCCCGGGACAGGCGTTGGCGGAGGAAACACCATATATTTT. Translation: CASSQDPGTGVGGGNTIYF.

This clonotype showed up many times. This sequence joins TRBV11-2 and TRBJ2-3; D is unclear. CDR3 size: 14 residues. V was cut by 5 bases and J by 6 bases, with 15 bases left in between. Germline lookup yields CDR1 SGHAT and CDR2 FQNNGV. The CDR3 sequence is CASSTTQKADTQYF. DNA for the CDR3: TGTGCCAGCAGCACGACCCAAAAGGCGGATACGCAGTATTTT.